The 20 T cell receptor beta chains given below trace back to one sample, sequenced in a study of blood T cell repertoires in COVID-19. The data were produced by immunoSEQ multiplex PCR, yet TCRdb's version contains in-frame clones alone and is incomplete. The data show some 150,000 clones, around nine tenths seen once. The sample was peripheral blood. These TCRs come from a woman aged 50 to 65 with active or convalescent COVID-19.

This clone was picked up many times. J is TRBJ2-2 and V is TRBV5-5, with 7 bases that match TRBD1. Germline loops: CDR1 SGHKS, CDR2 YYEKEE (reference sequence). V lost 0 bases and J lost 1; bases outside the gene matches: 3. This CDR3 has 16 residues. In DNA form, the CDR3 reads TGTGCCAGCAGCTTGGCGGGGACAGTGAACACCGGGGAGCTGTTTTTT. It encodes CASSLAGTVNTGELFF.

V usage is TRBV19 and J usage is TRBJ1-1, with D unclear. Germline CDR1 and CDR2: LNHDA and SQIVND (reference sequence). The CDR3 loop spans 12 amino acids. Trimming removed 1 base from V and 3 bases from J, with 3 bases in between. The chain's CDR3 is CASSIADTEAFF. In nucleotides, the CDR3 is TGTGCCAGTAGTATAGCGGACACTGAAGCTTTCTTT. The full variable domain, completed using reference TRBV19 and TRBJ1-1, is DGGITQSPKYLFRKEGQNVTLSCEQNLNHDAMYWYRQDPGQGLRLIYYSQIVNDFQKGDIAEGYSVSREKKESFPLTVTSAQKNPTAFYLCASSIADTEAFFGQGTRLTVV.

This rearrangement joins TRBV25-1 to TRBJ2-3; TRBD1 might be the D (6 bases). CDR1 and CDR2 from the germline V gene are MGHDK and SYGVNS. The length of the CDR3 is 16 residues. Trimming stripped 4 bases from V and 6 bases from J, with 20 bases between. CDR3 region: CASSGRDTALGDTQYF. CDR3 bases: TGTGCCAGCAGTGGCCGGGACACAGCATTAGGGGATACGCAGTATTTT.

V and J are TRBV29-1 and TRBJ1-1; the D gene is possibly TRBD1 (6 bases). Germline CDR1 and CDR2: SQVTM and ANQGSEA. The CDR3 loop spans 13 amino acids. With 4 bases removed from V and 2 bases from J, the gap between germline ends came to 11 bases. CDR3 sequence (DNA): TGCAGCGTTGTAAGGACAGCAAACACTGAAGCTTTCTTT. It specifies CSVVRTANTEAFF.

At least ten counts were recorded for this clone. The chain carries TRBV7-3 and TRBJ2-6; 8 bases align to TRBD1. The CDR3 loop spans 15 amino acids. V was pared by 8 bases and J by 2 bases, with 5 bases of the junction left unmatched. The germline V gene has CDR1 SGHTA and CDR2 FQGTGA. The CDR3 protein is CASGATGAGANVLTF. CDR3 coding DNA: TGTGCCAGCGGGGCGACAGGGGCTGGGGCCAACGTCCTGACTTTC.

The V call is TRBV3-1 (or the pseudogene TRBV3-2), the J call TRBJ2-2, with 7 nucleotides matching TRBD1. Germline values: CDR1 LGHDT, CDR2 YNNKEL (reference sequence). V trimming: 4 bases; J trimming: 5 bases; junction bases outside the gene matches: 10. This CDR3 contains 16 residues. For the CDR3, the DNA is TGTGCCAGCAGCCCCAGGGCCGGGACAGCGACCGGGGAGCTGTTTTTT. Translated, it gives CASSPRAGTATGELFF.

The rearrangement joins TRBV19 to TRBJ1-2; D is unclear. This CDR3 spans 12 amino acids. Germline V gene sequence: CDR1 LNHDA, CDR2 SQIVND (reference sequence). Trimming cost V 7 bases and J 2 bases, with 8 bases left between them. CDR3 protein: CASKRSNYGYTF. CDR3 coding DNA: TGTGCCAGTAAGAGGTCCAACTATGGCTACACCTTC.

The chain is built from TRBV7-8 and TRBJ1-2; weak D call: TRBD1 (5 bases). Trimming removed 2 bases from V and 4 bases from J, with 11 bases in between. The CDR3 covers 14 residues. Germline V CDR1 and CDR2: SGHVS, FQNEAQ. In DNA, the CDR3 is TGTGCCAGCAGCTTAAGGGGTGCCACCTATGGCTACACCTTC. It yields the protein CASSLRGATYGYTF.

J is TRBJ2-1 and V is TRBV11-2, with TRBD2 matching 13 bases. Trimming took 4 bases from V and 9 from J; bases not matched to a gene: 12. The germline V gene has CDR1 SGHAT and CDR2 FQNNGV. The CDR3 has 17 residues. The CDR3 protein is CASSSTSGRAAYGEQFF. The CDR3 DNA sequence: TGTGCCAGCAGCTCTACTAGCGGGAGGGCGGCATATGGTGAGCAGTTCTTC.

V gene TRBV2 combines with J gene TRBJ1-1, with unresolved D. The length of the CDR3 is 12 residues. Germline CDR1 is SNHLY and CDR2 is FYNNEI. V was trimmed by 8 bases and J by 4 bases, leaving 11 bases between them. CDR3 residues: CASGQGLTEAFF. In DNA form, the CDR3 reads TGTGCCAGCGGGCAAGGTCTCACTGAAGCTTTCTTT. The full variable domain, rest sourced from reference TRBV2 and TRBJ1-1, is EPEVTQTPSHQVTQMGQEVILRCVPISNHLYFYWYRQILGQKVEFLVSFYNNEISEKSEIFDDQFSVERPDGSNFTLKIRSTKLEDSAMYFCASGQGLTEAFFGQGTRLTVV.

The chain links TRBV9 to TRBJ2-5; D is possibly TRBD1 (6 bases). The germline V gene encodes CDR1 SGDLS and CDR2 YYNGEE. The CDR3 runs to 15 residues. The V end lost 6 bases, the J end lost 3 bases, and 18 bases lay between the germline ends. This CDR3 is CASNLWGQREETQYF. The CDR3 DNA is TGTGCCAGCAACCTCTGGGGGCAAAGGGAAGAGACCCAGTACTTC.

The J gene is TRBJ1-2, the V gene TRBV19; a weak D match, TRBD1 (6 bases). V was clipped by 5 bases and J by 5 bases, with 12 bases between them. The CDR3 covers 13 residues. The germline V gene has CDR1 LNHDA and CDR2 SQIVND (reference sequence). The CDR3 nucleotides read TGTGCCAGTAGTGCCTTCGGGACATATGGCTACACCTTC. Amino acids: CASSAFGTYGYTF.

The J gene is TRBJ1-3, the V gene TRBV6-5, with 7 bases identical to TRBD1. The CDR3 consists of 15 residues. Losses at the gene ends were 6 bases for V and 2 bases for J; bases not matched to a gene: 7. CDR1 and CDR2 (germline): MNHEY, SVGAGI. The CDR3: CASRARQGTGNTIYF. CDR3 coding DNA: TGTGCCAGCAGAGCTCGACAGGGCACTGGAAACACCATATATTTT.

This clone has only one observation. The chain is built from TRBV29-1 and TRBJ1-2, with no clear D. V dropped 3 bases and J dropped 1 base, with 9 bases sitting between them. The CDR3 length is 13 residues. Germline CDR1 and CDR2: SQVTM and ANQGSEA. CDR3 DNA: TGCAGCGTTGACGGGGTCAGTAACTATGGCTACACCTTC. It encodes CSVDGVSNYGYTF. The whole variable domain, remainder taken from reference TRBV29-1 and TRBJ1-2, is SAVISQKPSRDICQRGTSLTIQCQVDSQVTMMFWYRQQPGQSLTLIATANQGSEATYESGFVIDKFPISRPNLTFSTLTVSNMSPEDSSIYLCSVDGVSNYGYTFGSGTRLTVV.

The rearrangement joins TRBV25-1 to TRBJ1-2; no definite D call. This CDR3 is 15 amino acids long. The V gene lost 4 bases and the J gene lost 8 bases, with 20 bases spanning the gap. Germline V gene data show CDR1 as MGHDK and CDR2 as SYGVNS. The DNA for the CDR3 is TGTGCCAGCAGTGCCTCGTACCAGGATTTTAGAGGCTACACCTTC. This translates into CASSASYQDFRGYTF.

The chain is built from TRBV9 and TRBJ2-5; TRBD2 agrees at 10 bases. The CDR3 extends over 16 amino acids. V was clipped by 2 bases and J by 4 bases; unmatched bases: 8. From germline, CDR1 is SGDLS and CDR2 YYNGEE. The CDR3 here is CASSVLAGAGVETQYF. CDR3 nucleotide sequence: TGTGCCAGCAGCGTCCTAGCGGGAGCCGGGGTAGAGACCCAGTACTTC.

In DNA, the CDR3 is TGTGCCAGCAGCGTAGCTACGACTAGCGCGGAGACCCAGTACTTC. Protein: CASSVATTSAETQYF. The chain has TRBV9 and TRBJ2-5; TRBD2 matches at 8 bases. CDR3 length equals 15 residues. Germline V gene lookup returns CDR1 SGDLS and CDR2 YYNGEE. After removal of 0 bases from V and 5 bases from J, the junction contained 6 bases not matched to a gene.

J is TRBJ1-2 and V is TRBV28; D remains ambiguous. V lost 7 bases and J 4 bases, leaving 13 bases between the germline ends. The CDR3 sequence is 13 residues long. Germline values: CDR1 MDHEN, CDR2 SYDVKM. The CDR3 region has the DNA TGTGCCAGCAACAAGGACGGGATCTATGGCTACACCTTC. Protein sequence: CASNKDGIYGYTF.

CDR3 protein: CASSFQAYEQYF. In DNA, the CDR3 is TGTGCCAGCAGTTTCCAGGCATACGAGCAGTACTTC. The V call is TRBV12-3 or TRBV12-4, the J call TRBJ2-7; D is ambiguous. V lost 3 bases and J lost 4, with 7 bases in between. The CDR3 length is 12 residues.

The V call is TRBV7-6, the J call TRBJ2-5, with TRBD2 matching 11 bases. The CDR3 extends over 16 amino acids. The V segment lost 1 base and the J segment 10 bases; nucleotides outside the gene matches: 11. CDR1 is SGHVS, CDR2 FNYEAQ, per germline. The CDR3 protein is CASSLVTSGVPRDQYF. CDR3 nucleotides: TGTGCCAGCAGCTTAGTGACTAGCGGGGTACCCAGAGACCAGTACTTC. The entire variable domain, with the rest obtained from reference TRBV7-6 and TRBJ2-5, is as follows: GAGVSQSPRYKVTKRGQDVALRCDPISGHVSLYWYRQALGQGPEFLTYFNYEAQQDKSGLPNDRFSAERPEGSISTLTIQRTEQRDSAMYRCASSLVTSGVPRDQYFGPGTRLLVL.